This T cell receptor beta chain was recovered during a study of read filtering for tumor transcriptome and immune sequencing. The wider study: TCR-mapped reads were about 3.5 to 11 million with IR-seq versus roughly 85 to 1,300 with RNA-seq.

From roughly 400 ng of RNA, a library with molecular barcoded alpha/delta and beta/gamma adaptors was made. Using its own MiXCR run on the reads, TCRdb lists one record per CDR3 protein. Of tens of thousands of distinct CDR3 sequences listed, about 12% were seen once; the top ten hold roughly 15%. Germline CDR1 SQVTM, CDR2 ANQGSEA. The CDR3 sequence is 14 residues long. With 5 bases removed from V and 3 bases from J, the gap between germline ends came to 14 bases. Material: a population of CD138-negative cells sorted from bone marrow. The V and J genes are TRBV29-1 and TRBJ1-3, with D uncertain. This TCR was recovered from a donor at least 40 years old with multiple myeloma. CDR3 loop: CSVQDRSLGNTIYF. The DNA of the CDR3 is TGCAGCGTTCAGGATCGGTCCCTTGGAAACACCATATATTTT.